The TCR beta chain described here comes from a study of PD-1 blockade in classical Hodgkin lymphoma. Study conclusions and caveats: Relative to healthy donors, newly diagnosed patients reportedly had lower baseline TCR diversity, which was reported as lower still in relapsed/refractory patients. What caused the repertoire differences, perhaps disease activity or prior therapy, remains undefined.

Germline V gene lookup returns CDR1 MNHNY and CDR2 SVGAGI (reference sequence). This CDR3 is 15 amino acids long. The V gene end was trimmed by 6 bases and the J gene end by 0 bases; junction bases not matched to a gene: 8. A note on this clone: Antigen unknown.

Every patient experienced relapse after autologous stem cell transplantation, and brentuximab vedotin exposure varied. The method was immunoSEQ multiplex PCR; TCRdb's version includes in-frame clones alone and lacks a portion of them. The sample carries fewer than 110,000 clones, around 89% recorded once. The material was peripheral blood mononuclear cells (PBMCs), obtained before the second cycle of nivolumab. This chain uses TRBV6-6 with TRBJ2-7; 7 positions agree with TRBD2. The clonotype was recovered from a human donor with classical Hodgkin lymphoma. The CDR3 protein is CASSPPSGSSYEQYF. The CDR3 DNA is TGTGCCAGCAGCCCCCCTAGCGGAAGCTCCTACGAGCAGTACTTC.